The 21 T cell receptor beta chains given below trace back to one sample, sequenced in a study of T cell clones after liver transplantation. Here immunoSEQ multiplex PCR was the method, and the copy in TCRdb shows in-frame clones only, minus some. There are about 75,000 clones in the sample; 84% occur only once, and less than 2.5% lies in the top ten. The sample was CD4+ T cells from blood, taken roughly 50 months after liver transplant. These receptors were taken from a human patient who received a liver transplant. T cells may partly derive from the graft donor.

This clone was picked up a small number of times. The V and J genes are TRBV19 and TRBJ2-7; 8 nucleotides line up with TRBD1. From germline, CDR1 is LNHDA and CDR2 SQIVND (reference sequence). The CDR3 loop spans 14 amino acids. The trim removed 5 bases at V and 5 bases at J, leaving 8 bases unmatched. The DNA of the CDR3 is TGTGCCAGTAGTGCGCCCGACAGGGGCCACGAGCAGTACTTC. Translated: CASSAPDRGHEQYF.

This clone is a singleton in its sample. The CDR3 sequence is CSVTSGYEQYF. The CDR3 DNA reads TGCAGTGTCACTAGCGGCTACGAGCAGTACTTC. The rearrangement uses TRBV20-1 and TRBJ2-7; 8 nucleotides line up with TRBD2. Germline CDR1 DFQATT, CDR2 SNEGSKA (reference sequence). Trimming removed 7 bases from V and 3 bases from J; junction bases left unmatched: 2. CDR3 length: 11 residues.

The rearrangement uses TRBV21-1 and TRBJ2-1; TRBD2 reflects the table's D call only, with no check against the DNA. TRBV21-1 is annotated as a pseudogene. The CDR3 extends over 20 amino acids. The CDR3 is CASSKWLLAGAIPPGYEQFF. Written as DNA, the CDR3 is TGTGCCAGCAGCAAATGGCTTTTAGCGGGGGCCATCCCTCCCGGCTATGAGCAGTTCTTC.

The chain carries TRBV7-2 and TRBJ2-7, with D unresolved. V was cut by 1 base and J by 3 bases, with 7 bases left in between. Per germline, CDR1 SGHTA and CDR2 FQGNSA. CDR3 size: 13 residues. The CDR3, as DNA: TGTGCCAGCAGCTTAGGACGGATCTACGAGCAGTACTTC. It yields the protein CASSLGRIYEQYF.

The CDR3 protein is CAGTVIERAGNEQFF. Written as DNA, the CDR3 is TGTGCCGGGACCGTAATAGAGCGTGCAGGCAATGAGCAGTTCTTC. The chain carries TRBV6-5 and TRBJ2-1; tentatively, D is TRBD1 or TRBD2 (5 bases each). CDR3 length equals 15 residues. Germline-derived CDR1 and CDR2 are MNHEY and SVGAGI. Trimming removed 11 bases at V and 6 bases at J, with 23 bases between.

The V gene is TRBV7-2, the J gene TRBJ2-7; no firm D call. The CDR3 totals 15 residues. Germline V CDR1 and CDR2: SGHTA, FQGNSA. Between the trimmed V and J ends, which lost 1 base and 0 bases, there was a span of 10 bases. The CDR3 DNA follows: TGTGCCAGCAGCTTAGAGGTCCATAGCTCCTACGAGCAGTACTTC. It translates to CASSLEVHSSYEQYF.

This sequence joins TRBV4-3 and TRBJ2-7; D unclear. The V end was cut by 3 bases, the J end by 2 bases, with 8 bases between. The CDR3 has 13 amino acids. Germline V gene lookup returns CDR1 LGHNA and CDR2 YSLEER. This CDR3 is CASSHSETYEQYF. CDR3 in DNA: TGCGCCAGCAGCCATTCTGAGACCTACGAGCAGTACTTC.

This clone was counted a few times. V and J are TRBV19 and TRBJ2-5; possibly TRBD2 for D (6 bases). Looked up from germline, CDR1 is LNHDA and CDR2 is SQIVND (reference sequence). Trimming removed 5 bases from V and 9 bases from J, with 19 bases in between. The CDR3 is 14 residues long. The CDR3 loop is CASSGDFPGGAQYF. CDR3 DNA: TGTGCCAGTAGTGGGGACTTCCCCGGGGGAGCCCAGTACTTC.

The chain employs TRBV2 and TRBJ2-1; tentative D call: TRBD1 (6 bases). Between the trimmed V and J ends, which lost 2 bases and 8 bases, there was a span of 16 bases. The CDR3 loop spans 15 amino acids. Germline CDR1 SNHLY, CDR2 FYNNEI. The chain's CDR3 is CASSERGTGTDEQFF. The CDR3 nucleotides read TGTGCCAGCAGTGAAAGGGGGACGGGGACGGATGAGCAGTTCTTC.

This clone has only a few counts. J is TRBJ2-5 and V is TRBV2; the match to TRBD1 covers 9 bases. V gave up 8 bases and J gave up 4 bases; unmatched junction bases: 8. Germline V gives CDR1 SNHLY, CDR2 FYNNEI. This CDR3 has 14 residues. The CDR3 here is CASQQGARGETQYF. The CDR3, as DNA: TGTGCCAGCCAACAGGGGGCACGCGGAGAGACCCAGTACTTC.

The V call is TRBV7-2, the J call TRBJ2-1, with unresolved D. There are 12 residues in the CDR3. Trimming shortened V by 5 bases and J by 2 bases, and 4 bases separated the two germline ends. CDR1 is SGHTA and CDR2 is FQGNSA in the germline V gene. CDR3 sequence: CASSIPYNEQFF. CDR3 DNA sequence: TGTGCCAGCAGCATACCCTACAATGAGCAGTTCTTC.

This clone was found a few times. The chain carries TRBV18 and TRBJ2-1; no reliable D call. Trimming took off 2 bases at V and 6 bases at J, with 8 bases between the two ends. The CDR3 is 13 residues long. Germline V gene lookup returns CDR1 KGHSH and CDR2 LQKENI. The CDR3 protein is CASSPTSLNEQFF. The CDR3 DNA reads as TGTGCCAGCTCACCAACCAGTCTCAATGAGCAGTTCTTC.

This clone has only a few counts. This chain uses TRBV7-2 with TRBJ1-2; 8 positions match TRBD1. Germline V lookup: CDR1 SGHTA, CDR2 FQGNSA. V lost 2 bases and J lost 5; bases outside the gene matches: 10. This CDR3 region has 16 residues. The CDR3 reads CASSLIGTGRKYGYTF. The CDR3 DNA sequence: TGTGCCAGCAGCTTAATTGGGACAGGACGAAAATATGGCTACACCTTC.

The genes are TRBV7-3 and TRBJ1-1; D call uncertain. The CDR3 runs to 14 residues. Trimming cost V 5 bases and J 1 base, with 11 bases left between them. Per the germline V gene, CDR1 is SGHTA and CDR2 is FQGTGA. CDR3 amino acids: CASSPSLGNTEAFF. CDR3 coding DNA: TGTGCCAGCAGCCCTAGTCTCGGGAACACTGAAGCTTTCTTT. Combining the CDR3 with reference TRBV7-3 and TRBJ1-1 gives the whole variable domain GAGVSQTPSNKVTEKGKYVELRCDPISGHTALYWYRQSLGQGPEFLIYFQGTGAADDSGLPNDRFFAVRPEGSVSTLKIQRTERGDSAVYLCASSPSLGNTEAFFGQGTRLTVV.

The chain couples TRBV28 to TRBJ2-3; 11 nucleotides line up with TRBD2. CDR3 length equals 16 residues. Germline loops: CDR1 MDHEN, CDR2 SYDVKM. The ends lost 9 bases at V and 0 bases at J; junction bases unmatched: 8. CDR3 DNA sequence: TGTGCCAGTGGGACTAGCGGACAGACTAGCACAGATACGCAGTATTTT. Its protein is CASGTSGQTSTDTQYF.

The rearrangement joins TRBV4-2 to TRBJ2-5, with TRBD2 matching 13 bases. CDR1 LGHNA and CDR2 YNFKEQ come from the germline V gene. Losses at the gene ends were 2 bases for V and 3 bases for J; bases not matched to a gene: 6. This CDR3 has 17 amino acids. In nucleotides, the CDR3 is TGTGCCAGCAGCCAACTAAAGGGGACTAGCGGGAAAGAGACCCAGTACTTC. Protein product: CASSQLKGTSGKETQYF.

Here the CDR3 DNA reads TGTGCCAGCAGCTTAGAGGCCGGGAGTTCCTACAATGAGCAGTTCTTC. Protein product: CASSLEAGSSYNEQFF. V usage is TRBV7-6 and J usage is TRBJ2-1; D is possibly TRBD2 (6 bases). Trimming cost V 1 base and J 1 base, with 11 bases left between them. The germline V gene has CDR1 SGHVS and CDR2 FNYEAQ. The CDR3 totals 16 residues.

This chain joins TRBV19 and TRBJ2-2; 7 nucleotides line up with TRBD1. Germline assignment: CDR1 LNHDA and CDR2 SQIVND (reference sequence). With V trimmed by 5 bases and J by 8 bases, 11 bases remained unmatched. This CDR3 has 15 residues. CDR3 nucleotide sequence: TGTGCCAGTAGTTTTCGACAGGGCCCGGGTGGGGAGCTGTTTTTT. It is translated as CASSFRQGPGGELFF.

This chain links TRBV7-2 with TRBJ2-5; a possible D gene is TRBD2 (5 bases). CDR1 and CDR2 from the germline V gene are SGHTA and FQGNSA. Between the trimmed V and J ends, which lost 0 bases and 5 bases, there was a span of 16 bases. The CDR3 is made up of 16 amino acids. The CDR3 DNA reads as TGTGCCAGCAGCTTAGCCCCGTCGGAGGTAGGGGAGACCCAGTACTTC. It yields the protein CASSLAPSEVGETQYF.

The chain recombines TRBV5-1 with TRBJ2-7, with a tentative D call TRBD1 (6 bases). Trimming shortened V by 4 bases and J by 9 bases, and 20 bases separated the two germline ends. The CDR3 extends over 14 amino acids. The V gene's germline CDR1 is SGHRS and CDR2 YFSETQ. In DNA, the CDR3 is TGCGCCAGCAGCGAGGGACACACGACGTCTATGCAGTACTTC. Translation: CASSEGHTTSMQYF.

V is TRBV18 and J is TRBJ2-3, with 9 bases that match TRBD1. The V and J ends lost 0 bases and 1 base, in that order; junction bases with no gene match: 5. The CDR3 totals 17 residues. Germline V CDR1 and CDR2: KGHSH, LQKENI. CDR3: CASSPPNRGRGTDTQYF. CDR3 nucleotides: TGTGCCAGCTCACCACCGAACAGGGGGCGCGGCACAGATACGCAGTATTTT.